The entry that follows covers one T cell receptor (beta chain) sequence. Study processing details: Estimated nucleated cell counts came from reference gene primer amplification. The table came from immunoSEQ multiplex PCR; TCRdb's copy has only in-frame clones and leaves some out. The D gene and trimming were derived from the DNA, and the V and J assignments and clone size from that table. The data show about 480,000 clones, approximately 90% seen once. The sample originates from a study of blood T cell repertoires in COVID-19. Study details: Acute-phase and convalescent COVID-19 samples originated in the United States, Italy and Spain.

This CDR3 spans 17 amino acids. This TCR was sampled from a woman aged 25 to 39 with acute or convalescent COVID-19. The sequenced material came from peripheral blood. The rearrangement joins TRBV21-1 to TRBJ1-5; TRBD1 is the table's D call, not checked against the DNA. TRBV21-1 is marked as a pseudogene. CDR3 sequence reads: CASSKEGVDRDNQPQHF. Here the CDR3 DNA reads TGTGCCAGCAGCAAAGAAGGGGTAGACAGGGACAATCAGCCCCAGCATTTT.